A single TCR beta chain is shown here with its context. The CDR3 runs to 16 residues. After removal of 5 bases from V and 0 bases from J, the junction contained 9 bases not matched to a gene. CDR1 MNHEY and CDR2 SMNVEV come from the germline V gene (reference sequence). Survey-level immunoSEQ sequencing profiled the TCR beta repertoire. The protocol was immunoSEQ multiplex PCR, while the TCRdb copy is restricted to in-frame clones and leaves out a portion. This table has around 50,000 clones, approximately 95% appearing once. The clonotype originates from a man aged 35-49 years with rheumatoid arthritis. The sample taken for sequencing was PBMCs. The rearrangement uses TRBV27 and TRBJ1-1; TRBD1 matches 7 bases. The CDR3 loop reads CASSKSGQIMNTEAFF. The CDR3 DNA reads TGTGCCAGCAGTAAATCGGGACAGATAATGAACACTGAAGCTTTCTTT.